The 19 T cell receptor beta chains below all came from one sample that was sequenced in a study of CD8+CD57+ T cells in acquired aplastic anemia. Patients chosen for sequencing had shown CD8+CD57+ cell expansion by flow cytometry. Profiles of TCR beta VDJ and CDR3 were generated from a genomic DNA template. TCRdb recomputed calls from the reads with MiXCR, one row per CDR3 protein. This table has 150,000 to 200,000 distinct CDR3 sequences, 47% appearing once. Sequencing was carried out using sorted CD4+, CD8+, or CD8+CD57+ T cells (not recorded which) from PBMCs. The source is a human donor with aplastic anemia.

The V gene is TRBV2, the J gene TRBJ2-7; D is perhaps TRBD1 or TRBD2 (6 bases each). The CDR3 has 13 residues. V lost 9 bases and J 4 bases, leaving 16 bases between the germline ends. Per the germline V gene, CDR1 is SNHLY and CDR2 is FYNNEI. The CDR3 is CASPGVGGYEQYF. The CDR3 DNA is TGTGCCAGTCCCGGGGTAGGGGGGTACGAGCAGTACTTC.

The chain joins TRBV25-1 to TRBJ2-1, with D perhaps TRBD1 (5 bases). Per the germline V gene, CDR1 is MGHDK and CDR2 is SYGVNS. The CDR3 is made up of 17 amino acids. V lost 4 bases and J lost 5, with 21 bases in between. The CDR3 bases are TGTGCCAGCAGTGCTGCCCAGGGTTCGCGAGGAAACAATGAGCAGTTCTTC. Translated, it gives CASSAAQGSRGNNEQFF.

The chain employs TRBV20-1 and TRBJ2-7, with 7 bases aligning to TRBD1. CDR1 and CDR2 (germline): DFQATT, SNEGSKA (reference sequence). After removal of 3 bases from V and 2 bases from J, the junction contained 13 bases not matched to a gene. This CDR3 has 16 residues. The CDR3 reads CSASVGTDLRTYEQYF. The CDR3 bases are TGCAGTGCTAGCGTAGGGACAGACCTTAGGACCTACGAGCAGTACTTC.

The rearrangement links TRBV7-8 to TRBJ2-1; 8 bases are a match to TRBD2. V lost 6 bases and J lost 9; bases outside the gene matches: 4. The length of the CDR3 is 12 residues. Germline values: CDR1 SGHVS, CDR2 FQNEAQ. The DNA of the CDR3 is TGTGCCAGCAGTTCGGGGGGGAGTGAGCAGTTCTTC. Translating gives CASSSGGSEQFF.

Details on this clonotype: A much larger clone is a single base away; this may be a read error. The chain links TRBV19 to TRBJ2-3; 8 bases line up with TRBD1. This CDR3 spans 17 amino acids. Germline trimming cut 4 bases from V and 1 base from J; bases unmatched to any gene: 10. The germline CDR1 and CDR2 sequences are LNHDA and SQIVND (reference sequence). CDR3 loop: CASSRGSTGACTDTQYF. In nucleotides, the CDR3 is TGTGCCAGTAGTAGGGGGTCGACAGGGGCGTGCACAGATACGCAGTATTTT.

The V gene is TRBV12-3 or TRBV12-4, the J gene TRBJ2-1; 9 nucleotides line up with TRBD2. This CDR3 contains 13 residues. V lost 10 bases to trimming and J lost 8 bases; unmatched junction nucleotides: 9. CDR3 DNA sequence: TGTGCCACCCTGACTAGCGGAGGGGATGAGCAGTTCTTC. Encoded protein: CATLTSGGDEQFF.

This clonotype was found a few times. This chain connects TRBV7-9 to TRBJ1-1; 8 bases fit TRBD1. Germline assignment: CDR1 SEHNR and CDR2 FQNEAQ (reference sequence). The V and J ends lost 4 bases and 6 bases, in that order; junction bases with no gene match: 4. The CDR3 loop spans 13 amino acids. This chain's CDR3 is CASSYTQGAEAFF. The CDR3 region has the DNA TGTGCCAGCAGCTACACACAGGGGGCTGAAGCTTTCTTT.

In nucleotides, the CDR3 is TGTGCCAGCAGTTCACGTAAAAGACAGGGGGGGACCAGCACAGATACGCAGTATTTT. Translation: CASSSRKRQGGTSTDTQYF. The V call is TRBV12-3 or TRBV12-4, the J call TRBJ2-3; TRBD1 aligns across 9 bases. V was clipped by 4 bases and J by 0 bases; unmatched bases: 14. This CDR3 is built from 19 residues.

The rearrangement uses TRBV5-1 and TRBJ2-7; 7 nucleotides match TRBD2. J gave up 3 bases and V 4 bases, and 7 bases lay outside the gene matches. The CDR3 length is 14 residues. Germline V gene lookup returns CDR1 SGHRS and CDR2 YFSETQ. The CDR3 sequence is CASSPLAANYEQYF. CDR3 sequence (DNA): TGCGCCAGCAGCCCCCTAGCGGCAAACTACGAGCAGTACTTC.

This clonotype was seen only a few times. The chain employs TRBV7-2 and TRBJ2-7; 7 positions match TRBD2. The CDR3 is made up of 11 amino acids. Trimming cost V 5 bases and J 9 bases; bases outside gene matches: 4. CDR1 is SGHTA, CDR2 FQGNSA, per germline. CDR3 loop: CASSPGGRQYF. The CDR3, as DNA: TGTGCCAGCAGCCCGGGGGGTCGGCAGTACTTC.

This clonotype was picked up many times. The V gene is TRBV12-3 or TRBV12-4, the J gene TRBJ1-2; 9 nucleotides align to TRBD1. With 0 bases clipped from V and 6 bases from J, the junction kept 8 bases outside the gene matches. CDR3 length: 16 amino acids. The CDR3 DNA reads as TGTGCCAGCAGTTTAGCGCGAGGGACAGGGATTGATGGCTACACCTTC. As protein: CASSLARGTGIDGYTF.

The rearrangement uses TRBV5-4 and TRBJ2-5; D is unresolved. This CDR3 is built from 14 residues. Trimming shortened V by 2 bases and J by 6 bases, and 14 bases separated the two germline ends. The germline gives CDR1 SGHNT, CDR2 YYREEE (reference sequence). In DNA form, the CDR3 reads TGTGCCAGCAGCTTAGAGGTTGGGCAACAGACCCAGTACTTC. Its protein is CASSLEVGQQTQYF.

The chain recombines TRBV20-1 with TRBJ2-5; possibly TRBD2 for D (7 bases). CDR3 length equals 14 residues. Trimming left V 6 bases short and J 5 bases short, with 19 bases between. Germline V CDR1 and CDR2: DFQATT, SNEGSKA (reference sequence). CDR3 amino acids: CSAISRGGVETQYF. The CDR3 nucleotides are TGCAGTGCCATCTCCAGGGGAGGGGTTGAGACCCAGTACTTC.

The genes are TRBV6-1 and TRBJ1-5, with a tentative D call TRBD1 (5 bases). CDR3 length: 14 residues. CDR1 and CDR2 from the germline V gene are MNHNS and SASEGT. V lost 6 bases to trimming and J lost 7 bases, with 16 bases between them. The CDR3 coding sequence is TGTGCCAGCAGGGGGGGGGTCTTAGGCCAGCCCCAGCATTTT. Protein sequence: CASRGGVLGQPQHF.

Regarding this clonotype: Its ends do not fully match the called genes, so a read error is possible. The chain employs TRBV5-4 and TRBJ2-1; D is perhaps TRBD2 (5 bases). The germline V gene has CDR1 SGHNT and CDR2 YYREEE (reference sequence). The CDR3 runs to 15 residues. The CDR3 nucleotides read TGTGCCAGCAGCTTTTTAGGGAGCTCCTACAGTGAGCAGTTCTTC. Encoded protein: CASSFLGSSYSEQFF.

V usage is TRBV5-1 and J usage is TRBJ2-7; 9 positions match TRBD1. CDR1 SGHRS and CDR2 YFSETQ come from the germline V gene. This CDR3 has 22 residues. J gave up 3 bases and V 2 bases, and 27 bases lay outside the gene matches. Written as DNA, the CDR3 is TGCGCCAGCAGCTTCCAACCTATGCACGATTTAACAGGGGGCGCAAAATTCTACGAGCAGTACTTC. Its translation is CASSFQPMHDLTGGAKFYEQYF.

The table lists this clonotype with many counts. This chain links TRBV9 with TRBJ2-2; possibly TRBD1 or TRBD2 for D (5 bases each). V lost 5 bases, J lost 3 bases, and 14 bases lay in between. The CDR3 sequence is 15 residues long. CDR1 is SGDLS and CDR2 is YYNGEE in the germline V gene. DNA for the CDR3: TGTGCCAGCAGGCCATCGGGGCGGGACACCGGGGAGCTGTTTTTT. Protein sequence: CASRPSGRDTGELFF.

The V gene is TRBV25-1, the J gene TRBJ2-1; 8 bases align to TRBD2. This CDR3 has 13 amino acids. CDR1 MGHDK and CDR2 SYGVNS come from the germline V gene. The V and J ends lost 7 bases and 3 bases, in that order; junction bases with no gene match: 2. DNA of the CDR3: TGTGCCAGCATCAGCGGGGGCTACAATGAGCAGTTCTTC. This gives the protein CASISGGYNEQFF.

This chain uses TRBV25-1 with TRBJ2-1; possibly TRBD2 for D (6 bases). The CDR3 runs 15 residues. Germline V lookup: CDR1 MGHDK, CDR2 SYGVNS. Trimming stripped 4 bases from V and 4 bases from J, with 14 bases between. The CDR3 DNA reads TGTGCCAGCAGTGCTAGCGCCCTTGGGTACAATGAGCAGTTCTTC. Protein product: CASSASALGYNEQFF.